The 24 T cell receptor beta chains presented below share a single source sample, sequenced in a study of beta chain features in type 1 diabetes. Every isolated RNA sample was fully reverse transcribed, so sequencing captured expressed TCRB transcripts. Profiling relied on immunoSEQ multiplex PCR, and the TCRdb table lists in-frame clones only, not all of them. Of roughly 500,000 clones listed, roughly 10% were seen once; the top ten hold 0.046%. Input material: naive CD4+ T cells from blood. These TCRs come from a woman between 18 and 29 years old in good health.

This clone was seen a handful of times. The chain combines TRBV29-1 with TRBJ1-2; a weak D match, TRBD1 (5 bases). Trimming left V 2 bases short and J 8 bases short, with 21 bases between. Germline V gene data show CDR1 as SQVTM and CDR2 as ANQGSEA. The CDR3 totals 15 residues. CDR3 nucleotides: TGCAGCGTTGAAAGGGCGGCTCTCGGCTCAGGGGGCTACACCTTC. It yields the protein CSVERAALGSGGYTF.

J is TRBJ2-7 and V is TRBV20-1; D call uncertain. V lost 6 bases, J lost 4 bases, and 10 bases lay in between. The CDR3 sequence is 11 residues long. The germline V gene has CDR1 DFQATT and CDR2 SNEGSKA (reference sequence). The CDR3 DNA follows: TGCAGTGCACCCGTCTCTTACGAGCAGTACTTC. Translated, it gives CSAPVSYEQYF.

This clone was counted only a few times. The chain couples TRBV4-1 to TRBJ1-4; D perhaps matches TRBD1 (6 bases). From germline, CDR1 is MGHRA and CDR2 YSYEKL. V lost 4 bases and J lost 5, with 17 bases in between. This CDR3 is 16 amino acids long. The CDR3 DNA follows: TGCGCCAGCAGCCGACCCTTCAGGGGAATGAATGAAAAACTGTTTTTT. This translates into CASSRPFRGMNEKLFF.

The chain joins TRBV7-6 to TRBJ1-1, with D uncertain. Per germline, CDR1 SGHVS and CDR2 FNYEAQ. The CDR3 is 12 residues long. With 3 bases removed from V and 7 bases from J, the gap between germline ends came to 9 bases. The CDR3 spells CASSFNPNEAFF. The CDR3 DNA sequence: TGTGCCAGCAGCTTTAACCCGAATGAAGCTTTCTTT.

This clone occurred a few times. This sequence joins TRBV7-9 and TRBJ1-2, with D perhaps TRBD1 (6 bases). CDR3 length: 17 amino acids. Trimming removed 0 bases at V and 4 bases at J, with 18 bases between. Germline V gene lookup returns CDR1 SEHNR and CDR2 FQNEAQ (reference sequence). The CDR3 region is CASSLAATGPTSYGYTF. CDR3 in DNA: TGTGCCAGCAGCTTAGCGGCGACAGGCCCCACGAGCTATGGCTACACCTTC. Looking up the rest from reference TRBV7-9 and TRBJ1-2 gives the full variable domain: DTGVSQNPRHKITKRGQNVTFRCDPISEHNRLYWYRQTLGQGPEFLTYFQNEAQLEKSRLLSDRFSAERPKGSFSTLEIQRTEQGDSAMYLCASSLAATGPTSYGYTFGSGTRLTVV.

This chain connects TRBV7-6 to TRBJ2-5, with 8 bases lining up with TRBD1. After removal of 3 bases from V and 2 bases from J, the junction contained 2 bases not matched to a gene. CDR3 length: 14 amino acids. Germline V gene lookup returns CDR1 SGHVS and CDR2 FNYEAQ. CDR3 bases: TGTGCCAGCAGCTTTACAGGGGGACAAGAGACCCAGTACTTC. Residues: CASSFTGGQETQYF.

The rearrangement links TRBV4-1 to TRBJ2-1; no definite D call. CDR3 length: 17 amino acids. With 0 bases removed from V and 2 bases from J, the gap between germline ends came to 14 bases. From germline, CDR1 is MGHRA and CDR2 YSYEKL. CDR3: CASSQEHTARPYNEQFF. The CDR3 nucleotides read TGCGCCAGCAGCCAAGAGCACACAGCTAGACCCTACAATGAGCAGTTCTTC.

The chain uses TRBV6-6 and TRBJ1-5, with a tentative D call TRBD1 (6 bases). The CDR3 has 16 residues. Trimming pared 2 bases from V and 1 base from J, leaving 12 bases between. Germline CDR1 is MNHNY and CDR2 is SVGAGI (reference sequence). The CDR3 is CASSYRGGVSNQPQHF. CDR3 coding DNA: TGTGCCAGCAGTTACAGGGGGGGAGTGAGCAATCAGCCCCAGCATTTT.

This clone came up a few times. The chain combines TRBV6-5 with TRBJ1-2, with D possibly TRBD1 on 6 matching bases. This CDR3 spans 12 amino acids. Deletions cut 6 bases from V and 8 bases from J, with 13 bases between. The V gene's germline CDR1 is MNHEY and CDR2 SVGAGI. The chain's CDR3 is CASRGGPQGYTF. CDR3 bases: TGTGCCAGCAGAGGGGGTCCGCAAGGCTACACCTTC.

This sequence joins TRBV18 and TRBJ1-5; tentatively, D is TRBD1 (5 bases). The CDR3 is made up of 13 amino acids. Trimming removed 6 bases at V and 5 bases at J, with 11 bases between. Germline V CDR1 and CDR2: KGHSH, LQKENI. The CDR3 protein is CASSPGGDQPQHF. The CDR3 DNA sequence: TGTGCCAGCTCCCCCGGAGGGGATCAGCCCCAGCATTTT.

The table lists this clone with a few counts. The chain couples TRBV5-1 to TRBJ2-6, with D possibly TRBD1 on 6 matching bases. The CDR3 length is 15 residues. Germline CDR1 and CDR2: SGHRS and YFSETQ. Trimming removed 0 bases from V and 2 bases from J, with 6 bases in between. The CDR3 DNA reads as TGCGCCAGCAGCTTGGGGACAGCTGGGGCCAACGTCCTGACTTTC. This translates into CASSLGTAGANVLTF.

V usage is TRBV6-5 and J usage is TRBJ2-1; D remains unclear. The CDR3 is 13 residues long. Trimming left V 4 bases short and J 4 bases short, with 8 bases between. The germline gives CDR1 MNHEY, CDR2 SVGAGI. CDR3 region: CASSSHRYNEQFF. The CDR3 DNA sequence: TGTGCCAGCAGTTCCCACCGTTACAATGAGCAGTTCTTC.

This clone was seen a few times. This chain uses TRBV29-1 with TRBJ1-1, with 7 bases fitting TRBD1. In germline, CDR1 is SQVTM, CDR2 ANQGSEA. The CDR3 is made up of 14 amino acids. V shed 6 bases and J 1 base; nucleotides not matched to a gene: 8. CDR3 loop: CSVVDRATNTEAFF. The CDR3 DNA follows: TGCAGCGTAGTAGACAGGGCAACGAACACTGAAGCTTTCTTT.

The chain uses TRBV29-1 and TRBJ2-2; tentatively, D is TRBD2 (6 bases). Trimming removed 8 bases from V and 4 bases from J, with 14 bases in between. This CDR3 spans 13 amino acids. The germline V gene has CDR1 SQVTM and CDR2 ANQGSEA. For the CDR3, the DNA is TGCAGCTATGGGGGGTCCCCCACCGGGGAGCTGTTTTTT. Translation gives CSYGGSPTGELFF.

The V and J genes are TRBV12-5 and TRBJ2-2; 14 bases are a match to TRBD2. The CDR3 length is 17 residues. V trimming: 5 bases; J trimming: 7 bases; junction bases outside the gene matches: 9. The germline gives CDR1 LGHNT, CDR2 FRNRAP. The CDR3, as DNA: TGTGCTAGTGGTACCGGGACTAGCGGGAGATATGGCGGGGAGCTGTTTTTT. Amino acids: CASGTGTSGRYGGELFF. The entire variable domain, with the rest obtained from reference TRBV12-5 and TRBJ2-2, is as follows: DARVTQTPRHKVTEMGQEVTMRCQPILGHNTVFWYRQTMMQGLELLAYFRNRAPLDDSGMPKDRFSAEMPDATLATLKIQPSEPRDSAVYFCASGTGTSGRYGGELFFGEGSRLTVL.

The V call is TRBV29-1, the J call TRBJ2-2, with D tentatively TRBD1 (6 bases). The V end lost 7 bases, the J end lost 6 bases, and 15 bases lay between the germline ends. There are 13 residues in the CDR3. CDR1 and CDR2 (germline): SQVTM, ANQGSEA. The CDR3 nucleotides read TGCAGCGGGGTACAGGGTTCGGCCGGGGAGCTGTTTTTT. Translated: CSGVQGSAGELFF.

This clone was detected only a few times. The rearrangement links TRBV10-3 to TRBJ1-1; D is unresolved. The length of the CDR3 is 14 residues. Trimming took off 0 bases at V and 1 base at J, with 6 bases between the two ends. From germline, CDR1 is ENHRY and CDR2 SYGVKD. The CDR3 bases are TGTGCCATCAGTGAGTCAACAGCGAACACTGAAGCTTTCTTT. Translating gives CAISESTANTEAFF.

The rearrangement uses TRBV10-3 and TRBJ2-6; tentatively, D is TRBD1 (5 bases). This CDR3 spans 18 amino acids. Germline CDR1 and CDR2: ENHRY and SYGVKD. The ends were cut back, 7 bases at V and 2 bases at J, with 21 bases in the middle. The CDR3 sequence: CAIILRTTEDTGANVLTF. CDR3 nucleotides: TGTGCCATCATCTTGAGGACAACTGAGGATACTGGGGCCAACGTCCTGACTTTC.

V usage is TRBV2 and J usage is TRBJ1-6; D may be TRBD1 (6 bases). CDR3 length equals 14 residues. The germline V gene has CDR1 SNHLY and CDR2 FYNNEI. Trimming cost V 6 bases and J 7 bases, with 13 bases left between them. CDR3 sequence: CASRTDSQNSPLHF. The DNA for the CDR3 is TGTGCCAGCAGAACGGACAGCCAGAATTCACCCCTCCACTTT.

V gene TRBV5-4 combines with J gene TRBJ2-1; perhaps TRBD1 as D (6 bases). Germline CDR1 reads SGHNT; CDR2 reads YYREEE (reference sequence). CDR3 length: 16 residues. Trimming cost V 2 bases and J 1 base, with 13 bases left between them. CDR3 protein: CASSLDRSLSYNEQFF. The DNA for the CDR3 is TGTGCCAGCAGCTTAGACAGGTCCCTATCCTACAATGAGCAGTTCTTC.

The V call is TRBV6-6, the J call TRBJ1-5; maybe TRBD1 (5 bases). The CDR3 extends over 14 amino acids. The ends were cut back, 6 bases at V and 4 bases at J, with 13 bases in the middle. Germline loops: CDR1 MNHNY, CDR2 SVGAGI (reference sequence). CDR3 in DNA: TGTGCCAGCAGGGATGTGGGGCCAAATCAGCCCCAGCATTTT. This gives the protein CASRDVGPNQPQHF.

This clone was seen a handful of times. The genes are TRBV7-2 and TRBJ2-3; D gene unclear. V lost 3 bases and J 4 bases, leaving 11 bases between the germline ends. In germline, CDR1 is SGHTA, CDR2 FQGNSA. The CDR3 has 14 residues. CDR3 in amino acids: CASSLVSAPDTQYF. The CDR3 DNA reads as TGTGCCAGCAGCTTGGTATCAGCCCCAGATACGCAGTATTTT.

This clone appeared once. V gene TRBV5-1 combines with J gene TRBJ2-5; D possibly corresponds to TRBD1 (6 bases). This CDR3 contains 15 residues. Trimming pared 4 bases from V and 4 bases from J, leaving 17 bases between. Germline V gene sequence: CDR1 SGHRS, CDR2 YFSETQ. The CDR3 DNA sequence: TGCGCCAGCAGCCTCAGGATGGGGGCCAGAGAGACCCAGTACTTC. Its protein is CASSLRMGARETQYF.

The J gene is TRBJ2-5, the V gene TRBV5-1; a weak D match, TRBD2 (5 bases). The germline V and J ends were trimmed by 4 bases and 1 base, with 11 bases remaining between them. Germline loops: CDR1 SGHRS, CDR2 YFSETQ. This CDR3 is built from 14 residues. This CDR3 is CASSLRGSQETQYF. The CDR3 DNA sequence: TGCGCCAGCAGCCTTCGGGGATCCCAAGAGACCCAGTACTTC.